The clone carrying this T cell receptor beta chain showed up just a few times. Its specificity is unknown. The sample originates from a study of T-cell reconstitution after alpha-beta-depleted transplantation in children. Findings of the study overall: The study traced high day-60 TCRbeta diversity in some patients to surviving recipient T cells and thymic progenitors. At the one-year point after transplant, T-cell counts and TCRbeta diversity were found to come mostly from T cells that had been newly produced.

Preparation of the TCRbeta library was carried out with unique molecular identifiers. In TCRdb, the PCR reads were re-called with MiXCR into one record per CDR3 protein. The sample holds hundreds of thousands of distinct CDR3 sequences, roughly a tenth seen once. This receptor was identified in a child in the first two years of life with acute myeloid leukemia, due to receive a stem cell transplant. The sequenced sample was PBMCs, obtained before TCRalphabeta/CD19-depleted stem cell transplant.

The CDR3 is CASSRGRSYEQYF. Written as DNA, the CDR3 is TGTGCCAGCAGTAGGGGTAGAAGCTACGAGCAGTACTTC. This chain links TRBV28 with TRBJ2-7, with D possibly being TRBD1 (5 bases). Per the germline V gene, CDR1 is MDHEN and CDR2 is SYDVKM. The CDR3 covers 13 residues. V lost 5 bases and J lost 3, with 11 bases in between.